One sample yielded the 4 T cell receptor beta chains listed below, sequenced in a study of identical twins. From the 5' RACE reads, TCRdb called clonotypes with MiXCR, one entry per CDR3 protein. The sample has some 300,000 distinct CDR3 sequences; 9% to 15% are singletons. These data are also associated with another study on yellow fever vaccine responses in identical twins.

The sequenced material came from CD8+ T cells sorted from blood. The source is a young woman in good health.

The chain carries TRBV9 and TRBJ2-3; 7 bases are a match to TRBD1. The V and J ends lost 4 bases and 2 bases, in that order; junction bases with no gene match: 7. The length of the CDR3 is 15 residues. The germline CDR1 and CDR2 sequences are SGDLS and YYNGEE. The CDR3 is CASSLGDRTTDTQYF. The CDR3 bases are TGTGCCAGCAGCTTGGGGGACAGAACCACAGATACGCAGTATTTT.

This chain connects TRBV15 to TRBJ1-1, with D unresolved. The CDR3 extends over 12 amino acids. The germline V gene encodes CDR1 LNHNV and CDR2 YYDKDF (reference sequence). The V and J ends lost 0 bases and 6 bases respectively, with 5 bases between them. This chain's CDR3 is CATSRDGAEAFF. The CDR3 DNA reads TGTGCCACCAGCAGAGATGGGGCTGAAGCTTTCTTT.

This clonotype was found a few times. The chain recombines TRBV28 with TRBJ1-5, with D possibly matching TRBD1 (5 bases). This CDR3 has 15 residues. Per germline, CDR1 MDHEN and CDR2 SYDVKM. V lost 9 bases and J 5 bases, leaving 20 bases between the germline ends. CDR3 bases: TGTGCCAGTTCACAAGGTGGCAGGGTTGATCAGCCCCAGCATTTT. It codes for CASSQGGRVDQPQHF.

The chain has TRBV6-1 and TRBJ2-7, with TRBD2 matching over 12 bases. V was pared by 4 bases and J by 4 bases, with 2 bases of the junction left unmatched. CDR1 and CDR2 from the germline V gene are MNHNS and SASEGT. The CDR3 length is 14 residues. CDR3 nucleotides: TGTGCCAGCAGTGGGACTAGCGGGAAATACGAGCAGTACTTC. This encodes CASSGTSGKYEQYF.